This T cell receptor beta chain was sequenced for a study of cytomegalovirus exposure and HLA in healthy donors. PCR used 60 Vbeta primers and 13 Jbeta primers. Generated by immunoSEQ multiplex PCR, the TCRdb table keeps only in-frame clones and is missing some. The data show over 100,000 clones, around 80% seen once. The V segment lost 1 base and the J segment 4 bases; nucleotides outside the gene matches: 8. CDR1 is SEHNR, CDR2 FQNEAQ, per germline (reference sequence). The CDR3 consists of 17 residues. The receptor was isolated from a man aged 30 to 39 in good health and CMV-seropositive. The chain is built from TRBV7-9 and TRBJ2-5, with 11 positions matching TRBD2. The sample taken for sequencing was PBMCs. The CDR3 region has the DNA TGTGCCAGCAGCTTAGGGGATAGCGGGGGGGCCAGAGAGACCCAGTACTTC. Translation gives CASSLGDSGGARETQYF.